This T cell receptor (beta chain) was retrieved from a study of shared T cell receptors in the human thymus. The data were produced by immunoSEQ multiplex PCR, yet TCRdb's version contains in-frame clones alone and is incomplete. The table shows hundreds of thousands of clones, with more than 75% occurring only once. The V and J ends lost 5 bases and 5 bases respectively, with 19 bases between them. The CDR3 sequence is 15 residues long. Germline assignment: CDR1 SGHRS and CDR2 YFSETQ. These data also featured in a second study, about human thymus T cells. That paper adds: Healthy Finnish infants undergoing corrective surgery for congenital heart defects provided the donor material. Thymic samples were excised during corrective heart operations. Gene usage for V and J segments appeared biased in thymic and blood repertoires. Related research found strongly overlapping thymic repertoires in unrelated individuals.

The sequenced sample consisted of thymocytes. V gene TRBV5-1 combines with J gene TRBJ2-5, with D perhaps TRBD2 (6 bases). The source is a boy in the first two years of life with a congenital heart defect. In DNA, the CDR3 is TGCGCCAGCAGGGCGGGGCTCAGAGCCAACGAGACCCAGTACTTC. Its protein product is CASRAGLRANETQYF.